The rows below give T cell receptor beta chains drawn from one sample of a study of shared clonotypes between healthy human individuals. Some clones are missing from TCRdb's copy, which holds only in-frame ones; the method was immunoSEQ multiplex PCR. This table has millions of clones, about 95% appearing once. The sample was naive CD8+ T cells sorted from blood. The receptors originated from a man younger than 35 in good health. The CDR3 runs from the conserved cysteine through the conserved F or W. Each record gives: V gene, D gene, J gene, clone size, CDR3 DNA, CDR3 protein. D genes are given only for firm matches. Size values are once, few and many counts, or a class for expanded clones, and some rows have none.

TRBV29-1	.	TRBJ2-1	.	TGCAGCGTTGAATCGGACTACAATGAGCAGTTCTTC	CSVESDYNEQFF
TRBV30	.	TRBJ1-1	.	TGTGCCTGGAGTCCACTTGGACAGGAAGCTTTCTTT	CAWSPLGQEAFF
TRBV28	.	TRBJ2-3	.	TGTGCCAGCAGCGGGGGTTCAGGCCTCACAGATACGCAGTATTTT	CASSGGSGLTDTQYF
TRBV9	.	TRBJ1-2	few	TGTGCCAGCAGCGTACCTAACTATGGCTACACCTTC	CASSVPNYGYTF
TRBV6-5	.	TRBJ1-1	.	TGTGCCAGCAGTTTTTGGCAGGGTGTGAACACTGAAGCTTTCTTT	CASSFWQGVNTEAFF
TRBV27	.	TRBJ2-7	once	TGTGCCAGCAGTTGGGGTGGCGGGTCCTACGAGCAGTACTTC	CASSWGGGSYEQYF
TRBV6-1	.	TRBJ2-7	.	TGTGCCACCCCGGGTGCAGGCTACGAGCAGTACTTC	CATPGAGYEQYF
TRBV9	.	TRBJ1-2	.	TGTGCCAGCAGCCCTTCGTCGGTGTGGGGCTACACCTTC	CASSPSSVWGYTF
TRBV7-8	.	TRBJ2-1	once	TGTGCCAGCAGCTCTCCTAGGAGTGAGCAGTTCTTC	CASSSPRSEQFF
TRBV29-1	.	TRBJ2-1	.	TGCAGCGTTGAACGCGGCGGGACCGTCTACAATGAGCAGTTCTTC	CSVERGGTVYNEQFF
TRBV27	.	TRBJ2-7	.	TGTGCCAGCAGTCTACAAGGAGCCTACGAGCAGTACTTC	CASSLQGAYEQYF
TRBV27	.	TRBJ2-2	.	TGTGCCAGCAGTTTTAGCCTAGCGACCGGGGAGCTGTTTTTT	CASSFSLATGELFF
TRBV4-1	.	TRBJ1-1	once	TGCGCCAGCAGCCAAGGGGCCAACTCGGTCTCTGAAGCTTTCTTT	CASSQGANSVSEAFF
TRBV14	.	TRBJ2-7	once	TGTGCCAGCAGCATCACACGGAACTCCTACGAGCAGTACTTC	CASSITRNSYEQYF
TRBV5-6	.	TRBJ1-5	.	TGTGCCAGCAGCCAGAATAGCAATCAGCCCCAGCATTTT	CASSQNSNQPQHF
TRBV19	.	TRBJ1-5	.	TGTGCCAGTAGTATAGATCGCCCAGGACCGCTCGGGAGCAATCAGCCCCAGCATTTT	CASSIDRPGPLGSNQPQHF
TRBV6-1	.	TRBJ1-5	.	TGTGCCAGCAGTGTAGGCAGTGTTTATAGCAATCAGCCCCAGCATTTT	CASSVGSVYSNQPQHF
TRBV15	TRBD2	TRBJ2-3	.	TGTGCCACCAGCAGTACTAGCGTCGGAGATACGCAGTATTTT	CATSSTSVGDTQYF
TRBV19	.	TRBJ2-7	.	TGTGCCAGTAGTATACAGGGCGCTACCTACGAGCAGTACTTC	CASSIQGATYEQYF
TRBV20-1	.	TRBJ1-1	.	TGCAGTGCCCTGGCGGACACTGAAGCTTTCTTT	CSALADTEAFF
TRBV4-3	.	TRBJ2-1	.	TGCGCCAGCAGCCAAGGTGACAGTTACAATGAGCAGTTCTTC	CASSQGDSYNEQFF
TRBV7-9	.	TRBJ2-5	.	TGTGCCAGCAGCTTAGCTCAAGGGACCCAGTACTTC	CASSLAQGTQYF
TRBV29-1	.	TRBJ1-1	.	TGCAGCGTGATCCCCGGGGAAGGGACTGAAGCTTTCTTT	CSVIPGEGTEAFF
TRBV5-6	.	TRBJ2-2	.	TGTGCCAGCAGCCCTCGGGGATACGGGGAGCTGTTTTTT	CASSPRGYGELFF